This is a list of T cell receptor beta chains from one sample in a study of identifying expanded T cells in peripheral blood. Some clones are missing from TCRdb's copy, which holds only in-frame ones; the method was immunoSEQ multiplex PCR. The sample has more than 90,000 clones, approximately 88% seen once. What was sequenced was blood. These receptors originate from a person aged 18 to 70 in good health. Each CDR3 is given with its conserved first and last residue. D genes are given only for firm matches. Clone size, where shown, is once, few, many, or a class for clones that have expanded.

CDR3nt,CDR3aa,j_gene,d_gene,v_gene,abundance
TGCGCCAGCAGCTTGCTCGGCTCCTACGAGCAGTACTTC,CASSLLGSYEQYF,TRBJ2-7,NA,TRBV5-1,NA
TGTGCCACCAGCAGAGATTCAGTCGTCCAGGGCAACTCTGATACCACCATATATTTT,CATSRDSVVQGNSDTTIYF,TRBJ1-3,NA,TRBV15,NA
TGTGCCAGCAGCTTAGCCGGGCCGGACGGGCAGTACTTC,CASSLAGPDGQYF,TRBJ2-7,NA,TRBV7-9,NA
TGTGCCAGCAGCCAAGATCGCGGAACAGGGGGCCACGAGCAGTACTTC,CASSQDRGTGGHEQYF,TRBJ2-7,TRBD1,TRBV5-4,NA
TGTGCCAGCAGCCTATACTCTAACTATGGCTACACCTTC,CASSLYSNYGYTF,TRBJ1-2,NA,TRBV13,NA
TGTGCCAGCAAAGTGGGATCGGGCGGAAACACCATATATTTT,CASKVGSGGNTIYF,TRBJ1-3,NA,TRBV27,once
TGCGCCAGCAGCTTTGGGTGGGCGGAAAAAGCTTTCTTT,CASSFGWAEKAFF,TRBJ1-1,NA,TRBV4-1,NA
TGTGCCAGCAGCTTAACCGGGGGAGTTATCGATGAGCAGTTCTTC,CASSLTGGVIDEQFF,TRBJ2-1,NA,TRBV7-9,NA
TGTGCCAGCAGCCCATATGGGACTAGCGGGGGCGAGCAGTACTTC,CASSPYGTSGGEQYF,TRBJ2-7,TRBD2,TRBV5-4,NA
TGCGCCAGCAGCGCGGGCCAGGAGTCCTCCTATGGCTACACCTTC,CASSAGQESSYGYTF,TRBJ1-2,NA,TRBV5-1,NA
TGTGCCAGCAGACCTAGTGAGGTACGAGCTTTCTTT,CASRPSEVRAFF,TRBJ1-1,NA,TRBV2,once
TGTGCCAGTAGTCAGCTGGGACAGGGCTATGGCTACACCTTC,CASSQLGQGYGYTF,TRBJ1-2,TRBD1,TRBV19,NA
TGCAGCGTCGGACAGGGGGGGGATACGCAGTATTTT,CSVGQGGDTQYF,TRBJ2-3,TRBD1,TRBV29-1,NA
TGTGCCAGCAGTTTCGTAACAGACTCCTACGAGCAGTACTTC,CASSFVTDSYEQYF,TRBJ2-7,NA,TRBV28,once
TGTGCCAGCAGCACCCCCCCCGGGGGTACCTCCTACAATGAGCAGTTCTTC,CASSTPPGGTSYNEQFF,TRBJ2-1,NA,TRBV7-2,once
TGCAGCGTTGAAGCCGGGACAGGGGGCAACACTGAAGCTTTCTTT,CSVEAGTGGNTEAFF,TRBJ1-1,TRBD1,TRBV29-1,NA
TGTGCCAGTAGTCCTCATGGTGACAGAGGGGGAAAAAACATTCAGTACTTC,CASSPHGDRGGKNIQYF,TRBJ2-4,NA,TRBV19,NA
TGTGCCAGCAGCGACAGGACAGGACAGGGTGAAAAACTGTTTTTT,CASSDRTGQGEKLFF,TRBJ1-4,TRBD1,TRBV7-2,NA
TGTGCCAGCAGAAGGACTAGCGGGGGGGTCCCCGGGGAGCTGTTTTTT,CASRRTSGGVPGELFF,TRBJ2-2,TRBD2,TRBV6-6,NA
TGCGCCAGCAGCCAAGCTAGCGGGGGGAACACCGGGGAGCTGTTTTTT,CASSQASGGNTGELFF,TRBJ2-2,TRBD2,TRBV4-3,once
TGTGCCAGTAGTATAGGCAGGCCCGCCTATAATTCACCCCTCCACTTT,CASSIGRPAYNSPLHF,TRBJ1-6,NA,TRBV19,once
TGTGCCAGCAACACCTCTCCAGGGGACAATGAGCAGTTCTTC,CASNTSPGDNEQFF,TRBJ2-1,NA,TRBV28,NA
TGTGCCAGCAGCTCGAACCCAGGGATGGCGAACACTGAAGCTTTCTTT,CASSSNPGMANTEAFF,TRBJ1-1,NA,TRBV5-6,NA
TGTGCCAGCAGTTACTCGAGGTTCGAGAATGAAAAACTGTTTTTT,CASSYSRFENEKLFF,TRBJ1-4,NA,TRBV6-5,NA
TGTGCCAGCAGTTGGGACTCCTCACCCCTCCACTTT,CASSWDSSPLHF,TRBJ1-6,NA,TRBV6-1,NA
TGTGCCAGCAGCTTAGATGGACAGCCGAGAATTGAAGCTTTCTTT,CASSLDGQPRIEAFF,TRBJ1-1,NA,TRBV7-8,NA
TGTGCCAGCAGCGTAACGGCTCAAAACACTGAAGCTTTCTTT,CASSVTAQNTEAFF,TRBJ1-1,NA,TRBV9,NA
TGTGCCAGCAGTTTCGAACAGGGATGGGGAATTTCACCCCTCCACTTT,CASSFEQGWGISPLHF,TRBJ1-6,NA,TRBV28,few
TGTGCCAGCAGTCCTCAAATGGACTATGGCTACACCTTC,CASSPQMDYGYTF,TRBJ1-2,NA,TRBV28,NA
TGTGCCAGCAGCCAGGGACCCGCGGGGACTGCGTACGAGCAGTACTTC,CASSQGPAGTAYEQYF,TRBJ2-7,NA,TRBV4-2,NA
TGCAGTGCCCATTGGGGGGAAACCCAGTACTTC,CSAHWGETQYF,TRBJ2-5,NA,TRBV20-1,NA
TGTGCCAGCAGTCCACAGGGATATGAGCAGTTCTTC,CASSPQGYEQFF,TRBJ2-1,NA,TRBV2,once
TGCGCCAGCAGCCTTAGGTCTAGCGGGGTTTACAATGAGCAGTTCTTC,CASSLRSSGVYNEQFF,TRBJ2-1,TRBD2,TRBV4-1,NA
TGTGCCAGCTGGACAGCGGGACTAGCGGGGGTCATCACCGGGGAGCTGTTTTTT,CASWTAGLAGVITGELFF,TRBJ2-2,TRBD2,TRBV2,NA
TGTGCCAGCAGTGCGAGGGGGGCTGAAGCTTTCTTT,CASSARGAEAFF,TRBJ1-1,NA,TRBV6-1,once
TGTGCCAGCAGTCGCGACCGATATACAGGGTTTAGCACAGATACGCAGTATTTT,CASSRDRYTGFSTDTQYF,TRBJ2-3,NA,TRBV28,NA
TGTGCCGGCGGGGGACAGTGGGGTTCACCCCTCCACTTT,CAGGGQWGSPLHF,TRBJ1-6,TRBD1,TRBV28,NA
TGCAGTGCCCCTCGGGGGGGTTCCTACACCTTC,CSAPRGGSYTF,TRBJ1-2,NA,TRBV20-1,NA
TGTGCCAGCAGCCTTTGGACAGCCGGGGTCCTGTATGGCTACACCTTC,CASSLWTAGVLYGYTF,TRBJ1-2,NA,TRBV7-2,NA
TGTGCCAGCTCACAAACCTCGGGCCACCCGGTCACTGGAAACACCATATATTTT,CASSQTSGHPVTGNTIYF,TRBJ1-3,NA,TRBV18,few
TGTGCCAGCAGCTTAGCCGGGACAGGGAACTACAATGAGCAGTTCTTC,CASSLAGTGNYNEQFF,TRBJ2-1,TRBD1,TRBV7-2,NA
TGTGCCAGCAGCCCAGGGACAGGGGTTCTGTACGAGCAGTACTTC,CASSPGTGVLYEQYF,TRBJ2-7,TRBD1,TRBV7-6,NA
TGTGCCAGCAGTTGGACAGGGGGATCTGAAGCTTTCTTT,CASSWTGGSEAFF,TRBJ1-1,TRBD1,TRBV28,NA
TGTGCCAGCAGCGCGACAGGGTCACGGACTGAAGCTTTCTTT,CASSATGSRTEAFF,TRBJ1-1,TRBD1,TRBV5-6,NA
TGTGCCAGCAGCCCGAATCGGGCCGGGACCGGGGAGCTGTTTTTT,CASSPNRAGTGELFF,TRBJ2-2,NA,TRBV7-2,few
TGCGCCAGCAGCTTGACAACAGGGGCCCCATACGAGCAGTACTTC,CASSLTTGAPYEQYF,TRBJ2-7,TRBD1,TRBV5-1,NA
TGTGCCAGCAGTCGACAGGGCATTAACTATGGCTACACCTTC,CASSRQGINYGYTF,TRBJ1-2,TRBD1,TRBV27,NA
TGTGCCAGCAGCCCCTTAGGGGGGATCTCCTACGAGCAGTACTTC,CASSPLGGISYEQYF,TRBJ2-7,NA,TRBV9,NA
TGTGCCACCCAGGGAACAGGTATGAACTATGGCTACACCTTC,CATQGTGMNYGYTF,TRBJ1-2,NA,TRBV4-2,NA
TGCGCCAGCAGCCAAGGAGGAAACGGCCCTCGCATCGCTTCACCCCTCCACTTT,CASSQGGNGPRIASPLHF,TRBJ1-6,NA,TRBV4-3,NA
TGCGCCAGCAGCCCCCGGACAGTTACTAACTATGGCTACACCTTC,CASSPRTVTNYGYTF,TRBJ1-2,NA,TRBV23-1,once
TGTGCCACCAGCAGAGACCGACAGGGGGCTAGGAAACAGCCCCAGCATTTT,CATSRDRQGARKQPQHF,TRBJ1-5,TRBD1,TRBV15,NA
TGTGCCAGCAGTAGGCAGGGGAACACTGAAGCTTTCTTT,CASSRQGNTEAFF,TRBJ1-1,NA,TRBV7-8,NA
TGCGCCAGCAGCCTCGGGACTAGCGGGGGGCAAGAGACCCAGTACTTC,CASSLGTSGGQETQYF,TRBJ2-5,TRBD2,TRBV5-1,NA
TGCGCCAGCAACCCCACCGGAGACTCTGGGGCCAACGTCCTGACTTTC,CASNPTGDSGANVLTF,TRBJ2-6,NA,TRBV10-1,NA
TGTGCCACCAGCAGCCTCTATAATCCTTCCGGGGAGCTGTTTTTT,CATSSLYNPSGELFF,TRBJ2-2,NA,TRBV15,NA
TGTGCCAGCAGTGACGCAACGGGACCCCCCGCGAACGAGCAGTACTTC,CASSDATGPPANEQYF,TRBJ2-7,NA,TRBV2,NA
TGCGCCAGCAGTGAGTCAATACTTTTTCTTTATAGCAATCAGCCCCAGCATTTT,CASSESILFLYSNQPQHF,TRBJ1-5,NA,TRBV10-2,medium-sized
TGTGCCAGCAGCCCCCCCGGTCGTTCGCTTAAACCAGATACGCAGTATTTT,CASSPPGRSLKPDTQYF,TRBJ2-3,NA,TRBV7-2,NA
TGTGCCAGCGGGGGAAGTAGTTTGGTGGCTTTCTTT,CASGGSSLVAFF,TRBJ1-1,NA,TRBV2,NA